These 25 T cell receptor beta chains share one sample of origin, sequenced in a study of OX40 agonist ivuxolimab in advanced cancers. Using immunoSEQ multiplex PCR, the repertoire was profiled, and TCRdb retains in-frame clones only, with some absent. The sample records fewer than 65,000 clones, roughly 86% being singletons. Source: CD4+ or CD8+ T cells sorted from blood, taken in a trial of the OX40 agonist ivuxolimab. The source of these receptors is an adult with an advanced solid tumor such as melanoma, head and neck, liver or kidney cancer.

For the CDR3, the DNA is TGTGCCAGCAGTCCGCGGGTGGGATTAGAAAAACTGTTTTTT. It translates to CASSPRVGLEKLFF. This chain joins TRBV6-5 and TRBJ1-4; D remains unclear. CDR1 MNHEY and CDR2 SVGAGI come from the germline V gene. This CDR3 region has 14 residues. V was shortened by 5 bases and J by 8 bases, with 15 bases between the two germline ends.

The J gene is TRBJ1-3, the V gene TRBV6-1; 7 nucleotides align to TRBD1. The CDR3 sequence is 16 residues long. V lost 3 bases, J lost 0 bases, and 5 bases stayed unmatched. Germline CDR1 reads MNHNS; CDR2 reads SASEGT. The CDR3 loop is CASSEAGTASGNTIYF. Here the CDR3 DNA reads TGTGCCAGCAGTGAGGCCGGGACAGCCTCTGGAAACACCATATATTTT.

The chain couples TRBV5-1 to TRBJ2-7; D is uncertain. The CDR3 runs 16 residues. Germline CDR1 reads SGHRS; CDR2 reads YFSETQ. The V end was cut by 0 bases, the J end by 0 bases, with 13 bases between. CDR3 region: CASSLDPEKSSYEQYF. The CDR3 DNA sequence: TGCGCCAGCAGCTTGGATCCGGAGAAGAGCTCCTACGAGCAGTACTTC.

This sequence joins TRBV28 and TRBJ2-7; 10 bases map to TRBD2. This CDR3 is built from 15 residues. The V segment lost 5 bases and the J segment 5 bases; nucleotides outside the gene matches: 9. Germline V gene sequence: CDR1 MDHEN, CDR2 SYDVKM. CDR3 DNA: TGTGCCAGCAGTCTCCAGCGGGGGGGCAGCGACGAGCAGTACTTC. Its protein product is CASSLQRGGSDEQYF.

The chain carries TRBV19 and TRBJ1-4; tentatively, D is TRBD1 (6 bases). This CDR3 has 15 amino acids. Trimming took 5 bases from V and 7 from J, leaving 17 bases between them. Per germline, CDR1 LNHDA and CDR2 SQIVND (reference sequence). The chain's CDR3 is CASSRTGGVGEKLFF. In nucleotides, the CDR3 is TGTGCCAGTAGTCGCACCGGGGGCGTGGGTGAAAAACTGTTTTTT.

The chain has TRBV7-2 and TRBJ2-7, with TRBD2 matching over 10 bases. Germline loops: CDR1 SGHTA, CDR2 FQGNSA. V shed 1 base and J 6 bases; nucleotides not matched to a gene: 6. The length of the CDR3 is 15 residues. The CDR3: CASSLETSGRGEQYF. The CDR3, as DNA: TGTGCCAGCAGCTTAGAAACCAGCGGGAGGGGCGAGCAGTACTTC. Variable domain in full (rest from reference TRBV7-2 and TRBJ2-7): GAGVSQSPSNKVTEKGKDVELRCDPISGHTALYWYRQSLGQGLEFLIYFQGNSAPDKSGLPSDRFSAERTGGSVSTLTIQRTQQEDSAVYLCASSLETSGRGEQYFGPGTRLTVT.

V and J are TRBV27 and TRBJ1-2; TRBD1 is a possible D gene (5 bases). Germline CDR1 is MNHEY and CDR2 is SMNVEV (reference sequence). The V gene lost 4 bases and the J gene lost 8 bases, with 11 bases spanning the gap. The CDR3 loop spans 12 amino acids. This CDR3 reads CASSWAGGGYTF. CDR3 DNA sequence: TGTGCCAGCAGTTGGGCGGGGGGAGGCTACACCTTC.

The chain has TRBV7-8 and TRBJ1-6; possibly TRBD1 for D (6 bases). Trimming took off 6 bases at V and 3 bases at J, with 15 bases between the two ends. The CDR3 loop spans 16 amino acids. The germline V gene encodes CDR1 SGHVS and CDR2 FQNEAQ. CDR3: CASRARRTDYNSPLHF. The CDR3 DNA reads TGTGCCAGCAGAGCAAGGCGGACAGACTATAATTCACCCCTCCACTTT.

The chain recombines TRBV5-1 with TRBJ2-4; 7 nucleotides match TRBD2. The CDR3 runs 14 residues. Germline trimming cut 4 bases from V and 6 bases from J; bases unmatched to any gene: 7. Germline V gene lookup returns CDR1 SGHRS and CDR2 YFSETQ. CDR3 DNA sequence: TGCGCCAGCAGCCCAGGGACTATGGGAAACATTCAGTACTTC. This translates into CASSPGTMGNIQYF.

The J gene is TRBJ1-1, the V gene TRBV6-5; unclear D gene. This CDR3 has 11 residues. CDR1 is MNHEY and CDR2 is SVGAGI in the germline V gene. The ends were cut back, 8 bases at V and 10 bases at J, with 14 bases in the middle. Here the CDR3 reads CASGSPRSAFF. The CDR3 DNA is TGTGCCAGCGGTTCCCCTCGGTCAGCTTTCTTT.

The V call is TRBV15, the J call TRBJ1-1, with D perhaps TRBD1 (6 bases). Trimming cost V 6 bases and J 4 bases, with 12 bases left between them. The CDR3 sequence is 13 residues long. The germline V gene has CDR1 LNHNV and CDR2 YYDKDF (reference sequence). The CDR3 spells CATSKQGPTEAFF. CDR3 nucleotides: TGTGCCACCAGTAAACAGGGCCCCACTGAAGCTTTCTTT. The entire variable domain, with the rest obtained from reference TRBV15 and TRBJ1-1, is as follows: DAMVIQNPRYQVTQFGKPVTLSCSQTLNHNVMYWYQQKSSQAPKLLFHYYDKDFNNEADTPDNFQSRRPNTSFCFLDIRSPGLGDTAMYLCATSKQGPTEAFFGQGTRLTVV.

The chain couples TRBV6-5 to TRBJ1-2; D remains ambiguous. V lost 6 bases, J lost 4 bases, and 9 bases lay in between. The CDR3 runs to 12 residues. CDR1 and CDR2 from the germline V gene are MNHEY and SVGAGI. The CDR3 is CASSPVGYGYTF. CDR3 DNA sequence: TGTGCCAGCAGCCCCGTGGGCTATGGCTACACCTTC.

This chain joins TRBV6-7 and TRBJ2-3, with D perhaps given as TRBD1 or TRBD2 (5 bases each). TRBV6-7 is an open reading frame whose function is uncertain. V was trimmed by 0 bases and J by 1 base, leaving 5 bases between them. CDR3 length: 14 residues. The CDR3 DNA is TGTGCCAGCAGTTACTCGGGGGGCACAGATACGCAGTATTTT. It codes for CASSYSGGTDTQYF.

This chain links TRBV19 with TRBJ2-1, with a tentative D call TRBD1 (6 bases). V was pared by 1 base and J by 7 bases, with 14 bases between. Per germline, CDR1 LNHDA and CDR2 SQIVND (reference sequence). This CDR3 contains 15 residues. The CDR3 spells CASSIGLQGRNEQFF. The CDR3 DNA is TGTGCCAGTAGTATAGGATTACAGGGCAGGAATGAGCAGTTCTTC.

This clone was recorded once. As DNA, the CDR3 is TGCGCCAGCAGCTTGGAGGGACTAAGAAACGAGCAGTACTTC. The encoded protein is CASSLEGLRNEQYF. This sequence joins TRBV5-1 and TRBJ2-7; 7 nucleotides agree with TRBD2. The trim removed 0 bases at V and 5 bases at J, leaving 5 bases unmatched. Germline V gives CDR1 SGHRS, CDR2 YFSETQ. The CDR3 is 14 residues long.

A note on this clone: Other DNA sequences of this sample code for an identical CDR3. The CDR3 coding sequence is TGTGCCAGCAGCGTAGTTGCCAACACTGAAGCTTTCTTT. Residues: CASSVVANTEAFF. The chain couples TRBV9 to TRBJ1-1; D is unclear. The V and J ends lost 0 bases and 2 bases respectively, with 5 bases between them. Germline V gives CDR1 SGDLS, CDR2 YYNGEE. The CDR3 runs 13 residues.

V and J are TRBV25-1 and TRBJ2-3, with TRBD1 matching 9 bases. Germline V lookup: CDR1 MGHDK, CDR2 SYGVNS. The CDR3 sequence is 14 residues long. V was pared by 5 bases and J by 9 bases, with 9 bases of the junction left unmatched. The CDR3 region is CASSKGTGRGTQYF. DNA for the CDR3: TGTGCCAGCAGTAAAGGGACAGGGAGAGGGACGCAGTATTTT.

This clone was recorded only once. V gene TRBV7-6 combines with J gene TRBJ2-7, with 11 positions matching TRBD1. Germline V gene data show CDR1 as SGHVS and CDR2 as FNYEAQ. The trim removed 0 bases at V and 5 bases at J, leaving 9 bases unmatched. The CDR3 contains 17 residues. The CDR3 DNA sequence: TGTGCCAGCAGCTTAGCCCTACCGGGACAGGGGGTACACGAGCAGTACTTC. This gives the protein CASSLALPGQGVHEQYF.

This CDR3 reads CASSPGSGSGAYNEQFF. In nucleotides, the CDR3 is TGTGCCAGCAGCCCCGGTAGCGGGAGTGGCGCCTACAATGAGCAGTTCTTC. This chain connects TRBV14 to TRBJ2-1, with 9 bases aligning to TRBD2. The V and J ends lost 4 bases and 2 bases, in that order; junction bases with no gene match: 9. The CDR3 consists of 17 residues. The germline CDR1 and CDR2 sequences are SGHDN and FVKESK.

Comment on this clone: One junction end does not reproduce the germline sequence, and a read error may be involved. This rearrangement joins TRBV5-8 to TRBJ2-7; TRBD2 aligns across 7 bases. CDR3 length: 12 residues. Germline-derived CDR1 and CDR2 are SGHTS and YDEGEE. The CDR3 sequence is CASSHRRAGRDF. The CDR3 bases are TGTGCCAGCAGCCACCGCCGGGCAGGGAGGGACTTC.

This clone was detected only once. This rearrangement joins TRBV15 to TRBJ2-1; TRBD2 matches at 9 bases. CDR3 size: 15 residues. Germline-derived CDR1 and CDR2 are LNHNV and YYDKDF (reference sequence). V shed 5 bases, J shed 3 bases, and the junction held 5 bases outside the gene matches. In DNA, the CDR3 is TGTGCCACCAGCTTGACTAGCGGAGACTACAATGAGCAGTTCTTC. Its translation: CATSLTSGDYNEQFF.

The V gene is TRBV27, the J gene TRBJ1-2; D remains unclear. The CDR3 extends over 13 amino acids. Germline CDR1 MNHEY, CDR2 SMNVEV (reference sequence). The V end was cut by 2 bases, the J end by 2 bases, with 6 bases between. The CDR3 DNA reads TGTGCCAGCAGTTTACGGCTGAACTATGGCTACACCTTC. Protein: CASSLRLNYGYTF.

The genes are TRBV6-5 and TRBJ1-2; 7 nucleotides align to TRBD1. The CDR3 runs to 14 residues. Germline V gene lookup returns CDR1 MNHEY and CDR2 SVGAGI. Unmatched junction bases numbered 7, after V lost 5 bases and J lost 4 bases. The CDR3 spells CASSGQENPYGYTF. CDR3 nucleotide sequence: TGTGCCAGCAGTGGACAGGAGAATCCCTATGGCTACACCTTC.

This chain joins TRBV5-1 and TRBJ2-7, with D perhaps TRBD2 (5 bases). The CDR3 spans 13 residues. Germline V gives CDR1 SGHRS, CDR2 YFSETQ. Between the trimmed V and J ends, which lost 2 bases and 0 bases, there was a span of 6 bases. CDR3 amino acids: CASSFGSSYEQYF. The CDR3 DNA is TGCGCCAGCAGCTTTGGGAGCTCCTACGAGCAGTACTTC.

V and J are TRBV27 and TRBJ1-4; a weak D match, TRBD1 (6 bases). V lost 0 bases, J lost 3 bases, and 26 bases lay in between. This CDR3 is 21 amino acids long. Germline V gene lookup returns CDR1 MNHEY and CDR2 SMNVEV (reference sequence). CDR3 sequence: CASSLSARRAGVFGANEKLFF. In DNA form, the CDR3 reads TGTGCCAGCAGTTTATCCGCCCGGAGGGCAGGGGTTTTCGGGGCTAATGAAAAACTGTTTTTT.